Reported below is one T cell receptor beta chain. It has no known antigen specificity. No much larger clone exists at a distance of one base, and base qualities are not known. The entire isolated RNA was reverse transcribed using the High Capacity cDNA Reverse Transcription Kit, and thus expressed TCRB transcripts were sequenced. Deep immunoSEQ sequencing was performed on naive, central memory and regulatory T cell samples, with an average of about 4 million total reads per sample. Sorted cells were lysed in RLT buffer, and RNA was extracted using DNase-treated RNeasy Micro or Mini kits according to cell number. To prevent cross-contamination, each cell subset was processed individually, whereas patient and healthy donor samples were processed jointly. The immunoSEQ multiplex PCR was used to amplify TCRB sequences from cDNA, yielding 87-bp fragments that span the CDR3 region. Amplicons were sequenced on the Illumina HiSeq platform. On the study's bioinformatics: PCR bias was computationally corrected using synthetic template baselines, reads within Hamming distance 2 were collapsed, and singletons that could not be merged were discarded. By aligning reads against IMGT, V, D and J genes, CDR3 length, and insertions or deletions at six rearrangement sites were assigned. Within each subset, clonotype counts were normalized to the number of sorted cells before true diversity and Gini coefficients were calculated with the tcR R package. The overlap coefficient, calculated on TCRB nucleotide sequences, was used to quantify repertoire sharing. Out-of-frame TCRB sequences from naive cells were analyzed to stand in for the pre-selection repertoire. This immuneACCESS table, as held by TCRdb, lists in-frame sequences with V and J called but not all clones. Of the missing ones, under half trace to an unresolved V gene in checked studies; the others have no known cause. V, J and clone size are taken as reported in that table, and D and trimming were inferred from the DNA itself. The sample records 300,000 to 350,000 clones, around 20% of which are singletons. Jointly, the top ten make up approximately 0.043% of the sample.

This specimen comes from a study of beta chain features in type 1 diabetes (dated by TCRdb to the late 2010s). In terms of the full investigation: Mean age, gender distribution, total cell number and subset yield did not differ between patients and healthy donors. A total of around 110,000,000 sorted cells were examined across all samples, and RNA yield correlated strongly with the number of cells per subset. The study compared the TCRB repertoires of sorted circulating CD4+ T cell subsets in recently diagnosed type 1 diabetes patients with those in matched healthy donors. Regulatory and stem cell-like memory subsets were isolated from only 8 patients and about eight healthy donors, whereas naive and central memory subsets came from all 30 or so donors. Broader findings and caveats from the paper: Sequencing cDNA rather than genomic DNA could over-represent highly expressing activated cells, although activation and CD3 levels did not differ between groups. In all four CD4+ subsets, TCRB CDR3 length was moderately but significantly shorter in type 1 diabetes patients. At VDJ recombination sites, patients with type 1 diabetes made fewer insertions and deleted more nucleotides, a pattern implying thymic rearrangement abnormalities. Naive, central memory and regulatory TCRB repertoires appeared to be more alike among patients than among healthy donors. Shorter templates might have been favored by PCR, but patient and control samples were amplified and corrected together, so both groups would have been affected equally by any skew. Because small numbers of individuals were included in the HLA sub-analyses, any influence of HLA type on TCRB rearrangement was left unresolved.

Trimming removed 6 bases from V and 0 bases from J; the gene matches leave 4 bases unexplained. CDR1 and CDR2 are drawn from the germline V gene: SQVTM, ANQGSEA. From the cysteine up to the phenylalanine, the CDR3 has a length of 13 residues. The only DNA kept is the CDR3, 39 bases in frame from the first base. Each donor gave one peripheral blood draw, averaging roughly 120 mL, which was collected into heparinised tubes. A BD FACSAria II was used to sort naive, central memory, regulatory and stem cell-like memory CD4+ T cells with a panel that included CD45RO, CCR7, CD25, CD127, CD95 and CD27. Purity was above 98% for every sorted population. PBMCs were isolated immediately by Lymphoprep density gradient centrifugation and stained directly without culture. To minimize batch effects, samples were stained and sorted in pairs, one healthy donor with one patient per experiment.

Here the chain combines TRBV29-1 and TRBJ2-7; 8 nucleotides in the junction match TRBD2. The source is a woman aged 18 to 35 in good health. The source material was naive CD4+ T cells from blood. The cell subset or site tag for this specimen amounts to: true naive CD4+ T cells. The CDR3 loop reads CSVTGTSSYEQYF. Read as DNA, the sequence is TGCAGCGTCACCGGGACTAGCTCCTACGAGCAGTACTTC.